The 11 T cell receptor beta chains listed next were all sequenced from one sample in a study of blood T cell repertoires in COVID-19. Using immunoSEQ multiplex PCR, the repertoire was profiled, and TCRdb retains in-frame clones only, with some absent. The table records fewer than 200,000 clones, about 84% of them present only once. Sequencing input: peripheral blood. The source of these receptors is a human donor in a cohort sampled during active COVID-19.

The chain joins TRBV10-1 to TRBJ1-1; perhaps TRBD1 as D (5 bases). The germline gives CDR1 WNHNN, CDR2 SYGVQD (reference sequence). V lost 4 bases and J lost 6, with 21 bases in between. The CDR3 is made up of 16 amino acids. CDR3 sequence (DNA): TGCGCCAGCAGTGTTAATCGGAGGGACCGCGGAGCTGAAGCTTTCTTT. It is translated as CASSVNRRDRGAEAFF.

The J gene is TRBJ2-3, the V gene TRBV18; 9 nucleotides agree with TRBD2. J gave up 5 bases and V 1 base, and 1 base lay outside the gene matches. The CDR3 has 14 amino acids. Germline CDR1 KGHSH, CDR2 LQKENI. The CDR3: CASSPLAGEDTQYF. The CDR3 DNA reads TGTGCCAGCTCACCACTAGCGGGGGAAGATACGCAGTATTTT.

This chain connects TRBV21-1 to TRBJ2-7; no check of the table's D call, TRBD1, against the DNA was made. TRBV21-1 is reported as a pseudogene. This CDR3 spans 13 amino acids. The CDR3 sequence is CASSRAPDYEQYF. CDR3 coding DNA: TGTGCCAGTAGCAGGGCACCCGACTACGAGCAGTACTTC.

The CDR3 protein is CASSYEGTNTEAFF. CDR3 nucleotides: TGCGCCAGCAGTTACGAGGGGACAAACACTGAAGCTTTCTTT. The V and J genes are TRBV5-1 and TRBJ1-1; D may be TRBD1 (6 bases). V lost 5 bases and J 2 bases, leaving 13 bases between the germline ends. CDR1 and CDR2 (germline): SGHRS, YFSETQ. This CDR3 is 14 amino acids long. Supplemented by reference TRBV5-1 and TRBJ1-1, the full variable domain reads KAGVTQTPRYLIKTRGQQVTLSCSPISGHRSVSWYQQTPGQGLQFLFEYFSETQRNKGNFPGRFSGRQFSNSRSEMNVSTLELGDSALYLCASSYEGTNTEAFFGQGTRLTVV.

The chain couples TRBV3-1 (or the pseudogene TRBV3-2) to TRBJ2-7; TRBD2 aligns across 7 bases. Trimming took 2 bases from V and 6 from J; bases not matched to a gene: 10. Looked up from germline, CDR1 is LGHDT and CDR2 is YNNKEL (reference sequence). The CDR3 consists of 15 residues. The CDR3 region has the DNA TGTGCCAGCAGCCAAAGGGTGGGACTAAACGCCGAGCAGTACTTC. It specifies CASSQRVGLNAEQYF.

The V call is TRBV15, the J call TRBJ2-7; 7 nucleotides line up with TRBD2. The V gene end was trimmed by 8 bases and the J gene end by 3 bases; junction bases not matched to a gene: 7. Germline CDR1 and CDR2: LNHNV and YYDKDF (reference sequence). This CDR3 region has 13 residues. CDR3 in DNA: TGTGCCACCGGGAGGGCTCTCGGCTACGAGCAGTACTTC. Translating gives CATGRALGYEQYF.

This clone showed up just once. V is TRBV9 and J is TRBJ1-1; D gene uncertain. Germline V gene data show CDR1 as SGDLS and CDR2 as YYNGEE. The CDR3 covers 13 residues. Trimming took off 4 bases at V and 5 bases at J, with 12 bases between the two ends. The CDR3 DNA is TGTGCCAGCAGCTCCCGACAAACGACTGAAGCTTTCTTT. Amino acids: CASSSRQTTEAFF.

Here the CDR3 reads CASSLSGQGHLEANYGYTF. The DNA for the CDR3 is TGCGCCAGCAGCCTATCCGGACAGGGGCATCTGGAAGCTAACTATGGCTACACCTTC. The chain joins TRBV5-1 to TRBJ1-2; 9 nucleotides agree with TRBD1. With 4 bases clipped from V and 0 bases from J, the junction kept 16 bases outside the gene matches. CDR3 length: 19 amino acids. Germline lookup yields CDR1 SGHRS and CDR2 YFSETQ. The full variable domain, rest sourced from reference TRBV5-1 and TRBJ1-2, is KAGVTQTPRYLIKTRGQQVTLSCSPISGHRSVSWYQQTPGQGLQFLFEYFSETQRNKGNFPGRFSGRQFSNSRSEMNVSTLELGDSALYLCASSLSGQGHLEANYGYTFGSGTRLTVV.

The chain combines TRBV18 with TRBJ1-4; TRBD1 aligns across 7 bases. CDR1 and CDR2 from the germline V gene are KGHSH and LQKENI. Unmatched junction bases numbered 9, after V lost 7 bases and J lost 7 bases. The CDR3 loop spans 14 amino acids. Here the CDR3 DNA reads TGTGCCAGCTACCAAGACAGGGCGAGTGAAAAACTGTTTTTT. This translates into CASYQDRASEKLFF.

The V and J genes are TRBV27 and TRBJ1-1; maybe TRBD1 (6 bases). This CDR3 comprises 14 residues. V was pared by 3 bases and J by 5 bases, with 13 bases between. Germline values: CDR1 MNHEY, CDR2 SMNVEV (reference sequence). The CDR3 sequence is CASSLTGPVTEAFF. DNA for the CDR3: TGTGCCAGCAGTTTGACAGGCCCGGTGACTGAAGCTTTCTTT.

The chain links TRBV5-4 to TRBJ1-1; 7 bases are shared with TRBD1. CDR3 length: 14 residues. The germline CDR1 and CDR2 sequences are SGHNT and YYREEE (reference sequence). The V and J ends lost 2 bases and 4 bases, in that order; junction bases with no gene match: 5. The CDR3 DNA reads as TGTGCCAGCAGCTTAAAGGGGGCCGGCACTGAAGCTTTCTTT. This codes for CASSLKGAGTEAFF.